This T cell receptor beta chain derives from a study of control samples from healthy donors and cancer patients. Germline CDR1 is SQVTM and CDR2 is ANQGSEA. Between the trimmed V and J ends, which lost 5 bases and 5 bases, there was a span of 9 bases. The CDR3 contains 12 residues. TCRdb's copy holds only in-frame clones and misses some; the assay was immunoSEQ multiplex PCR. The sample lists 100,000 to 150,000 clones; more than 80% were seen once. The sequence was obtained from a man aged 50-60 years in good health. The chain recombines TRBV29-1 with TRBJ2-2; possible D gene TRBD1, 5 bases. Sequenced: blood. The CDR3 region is CSVRNRTGELFF. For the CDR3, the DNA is TGCAGCGTTCGGAACAGGACCGGGGAGCTGTTTTTT.